These 5 T cell receptor beta chains were sequenced from one sample in a study of T cells expressing NK-cell markers. Reanalyzing the 5' RACE reads, TCRdb keeps one entry per CDR3 protein, without DNA. The table lists about 430,000 distinct CDR3 sequences. Sequenced input: blood T cells: a sorted CD56 or NKG2C T cell subset, CD4+ or CD8+ T cells, or bulk PBMC T cells (not recorded which). These receptors all come from a woman aged 50 to 60 in good health.

V and J are TRBV5-1 and TRBJ1-2; the TCRdb call, TRBD1, lacks DNA for checking. The CDR3 is 13 residues long. CDR1 and CDR2 (germline): SGHRS, YFSETQ. CDR3: CASNLGGQGSYTF.

CDR3 protein: CASSLREGPHNEQFF. V and J are TRBV7-3 and TRBJ2-1; TCRdb's D call of TRBD2 is untestable without DNA. The CDR3 covers 15 residues. Germline CDR1 is SGHTA and CDR2 is FQGTGA. The full variable domain, with the rest looked up from reference TRBV7-3 and TRBJ2-1, is GAGVSQTPSNKVTEKGKYVELRCDPISGHTALYWYRQSLGQGPEFLIYFQGTGAADDSGLPNDRFFAVRPEGSVSTLKIQRTERGDSAVYLCASSLREGPHNEQFFGPGTRLTVL.

This chain joins TRBV12-5 and TRBJ2-1. CDR1 LGHNT and CDR2 FRNRAP come from the germline V gene. This CDR3 has 15 residues. CDR3 loop: CASGLSGTPYNEQFF. The full variable domain, rest sourced from reference TRBV12-5 and TRBJ2-1, is DARVTQTPRHKVTEMGQEVTMRCQPILGHNTVFWYRQTMMQGLELLAYFRNRAPLDDSGMPKDRFSAEMPDATLATLKIQPSEPRDSAVYFCASGLSGTPYNEQFFGPGTRLTVL.

The chain links TRBV12-3 or TRBV12-4 to TRBJ2-7. The CDR3 covers 14 residues. The CDR3 loop is CASSRTPFGYEQYF.

The V and J genes are TRBV7-6 and TRBJ1-4. CDR3 length: 12 residues. Germline V gene sequence: CDR1 SGHVS, CDR2 FNYEAQ. This CDR3 is CASSVDGEKLFF.